Listed below are T cell receptor beta chains from one sample, sequenced in a study of beta chain features in type 1 diabetes. Clones were read by immunoSEQ multiplex PCR, and TCRdb kept only the in-frame ones, dropping some. Found here are under 950,000 clones, about 17% of them singletons; the top ten hold 0.02% to 0.025%. The sample comprised naive CD4+ T cells from blood. The receptor set was obtained from a young woman in good health. Each CDR3 is given with its conserved first and last residue. Each record gives: V gene, D gene, J gene, clone size, CDR3 DNA, CDR3 protein. A D gene is named only where the DNA matches it firmly. Rows give clone size only sometimes, using once, few, many, or a class for an expanded clone.

>TRBV5-1|TRBD2|TRBJ2-7|few
TGCGCCAGCAGCTCGGGACTAGCGGGGTCAACCTCCTACGAGCAGTACTTC
CASSSGLAGSTSYEQYF
>TRBV2|.|TRBJ2-1|.
TGTGCCAGCAATAGGGATACAGGATACAATGAGCAGTTCTTC
CASNRDTGYNEQFF
>TRBV27|TRBD1|TRBJ2-7|few
TGTGCCAGCAGTTTTCTCCCCAGGGGGCCCTACGAGCAGTACTTC
CASSFLPRGPYEQYF
>TRBV5-4|.|TRBJ2-7|once
TGTGCCAGCAGCTTGGGAAGGGGGTACACCTACGAGCAGTACTTC
CASSLGRGYTYEQYF
>TRBV7-3|TRBD2|TRBJ2-1|.
TGTGCCAGCAGCCAAAGCGGGAGTAACTACAATGAGCAGTTCTTC
CASSQSGSNYNEQFF
>TRBV6-6|TRBD1|TRBJ2-7|.
TGTGCCAGCAGTCTCCCGGGACAGGGGGCCAGGGAGCAGTACTTC
CASSLPGQGAREQYF
>TRBV28|.|TRBJ2-7|few
TGTGCCAGCAGTAACTACGAGCAGTACTTC
CASSNYEQYF
>TRBV6-1|TRBD1|TRBJ2-5|.
TGTGCCAGCAGTGAACCGGGACAGCCCTCTCAAGAGACCCAGTACTTC
CASSEPGQPSQETQYF
>TRBV4-2|TRBD1|TRBJ2-2|.
TGTGCCAGCAGCCATAGGGACAGGGCTGGGTACACCGGGGAGCTGTTTTTT
CASSHRDRAGYTGELFF
>TRBV18|TRBD1|TRBJ2-2|once
TGTGCCAGCTCACGACAGGGGGCTCACACCGGGGAGCTGTTTTTT
CASSRQGAHTGELFF
>TRBV28|.|TRBJ2-7|.
TGTGCCAGCAGTAGGGATTACGAGCAGTACTTC
CASSRDYEQYF
>TRBV5-1|TRBD1|TRBJ2-7|few
TGCGCCAGCAGCTTCAGACAGGGGATCTCCTACGAGCAGTACTTC
CASSFRQGISYEQYF
>TRBV6-6|.|TRBJ2-6|.
TGTGCCAGCAGTTACTCTAGGACCTCTGGGGCCAACGTCCTGACTTTC
CASSYSRTSGANVLTF
>TRBV7-2|.|TRBJ1-2|few
TGTGCCAGCAGCTTAGCCCCGGGAGGTGCCAACCGCGGCTACACCTTC
CASSLAPGGANRGYTF
>TRBV6-5|TRBD1|TRBJ2-7|.
TGTGCCAGCAGTTTTGACAGGGGATCCCCCTACGAGCAGTACTTC
CASSFDRGSPYEQYF
>TRBV7-9|.|TRBJ2-7|few
TGTGCCAGCAGCCTAGGGAAACACACAGATTTCGAGCAGTACTTC
CASSLGKHTDFEQYF
>TRBV7-2|.|TRBJ2-2|few
TGTGCCAGCAGCTTGGCGGTGGCTAGATTGCCCGGGGAGCTGTTTTTT
CASSLAVARLPGELFF
>TRBV14|TRBD2|TRBJ2-2|few
TGTGCCAGCAGCCTCCCCGGGACTAGCGCCCCGACCGGGGAGCTGTTTTTT
CASSLPGTSAPTGELFF
>TRBV4-2|TRBD1|TRBJ1-4|few
TGTGCCAGCAGCCAAGCCCGACTGAGGACAGGGGGAAGCGAAAAACTGTTTTTT
CASSQARLRTGGSEKLFF
>TRBV5-4|.|TRBJ2-2|once
TGTGCCAGCAGCCAAGTAGGGAGTGTCCGGGAGCTGTTTTTT
CASSQVGSVRELFF
>TRBV4-3|.|TRBJ2-2|once
TGCGCCAGCAGCCAAGAGGCGGTAACCACCGGGGAGCTGTTTTTT
CASSQEAVTTGELFF
>TRBV7-3|.|TRBJ2-1|.
TGTGCCAGCAGCTTAGGCTCCTACAATGAGCAGTTCTTC
CASSLGSYNEQFF
>TRBV11-2|.|TRBJ2-6|few
TGTGCCAGCAGCCCTGGAGGACCAGGGGCCAACGTCCTGACTTTC
CASSPGGPGANVLTF
>TRBV15|.|TRBJ2-5|.
TGTGCCACCAGCGGGCTGGGGGCAGGGTATCAAGAGACCCAGTACTTC
CATSGLGAGYQETQYF
>TRBV7-2|.|TRBJ2-7|.
TGTGCCAGCAGCCTACAGGCCGCTGAGCAGTACTTC
CASSLQAAEQYF
>TRBV18|.|TRBJ2-1|few
TGTGCCAGCTCATCCATAGGAGGGCTCAAGTACAATGAGCAGTTCTTC
CASSSIGGLKYNEQFF
>TRBV19|TRBD1|TRBJ1-5|few
TGTGCCAGTAGTATCGACAGGGGGGGTCAGCCCCAGCATTTT
CASSIDRGGQPQHF
>TRBV4-2|.|TRBJ2-5|few
TGTGCCAGCAGCCAAGATGGCAGTTCCCTCCCCCAAGAGACCCAGTACTTC
CASSQDGSSLPQETQYF
>TRBV7-8|TRBD1|TRBJ1-2|.
TGTGCCAGCAGCTCAATAGACGACAGGGCCTACACCTTC
CASSSIDDRAYTF
>TRBV28|TRBD1|TRBJ2-7|.
TGTGCCAGCAGTGCGCTGCCGGGACAGGGGAGCTACGAGCAGTACTTC
CASSALPGQGSYEQYF
>TRBV5-6|TRBD1|TRBJ1-2|few
TGTGCCAGCAGCTTTGGGACAGGAGATGGCTACACCTTC
CASSFGTGDGYTF
>TRBV5-1|.|TRBJ1-1|.
TGCGCCAGCAGCCCTGACAGGCACACTGAAGCTTTCTTT
CASSPDRHTEAFF
>TRBV29-1|.|TRBJ1-1|few
TGCAGCGTTGTTAAATCAGGAAACACTGAAGCTTTCTTT
CSVVKSGNTEAFF
>TRBV7-2|TRBD1|TRBJ2-1|.
TGTGCCAGCAGCCTCGACAGGGCCTACAATGAGCAGTTCTTC
CASSLDRAYNEQFF
>TRBV28|.|TRBJ1-5|.
TGTGCCAGCAGCAACGGACAGATCAATCAGCCCCAGCATTTT
CASSNGQINQPQHF
>TRBV2|.|TRBJ1-4|few
TGTGCCAGCAGTGGTCAGTGGAATGAAAAACTGTTTTTT
CASSGQWNEKLFF
>TRBV28|.|TRBJ2-6|few
TGTGCCAGCACCACAAATTCTGGGGCCAACGTCCTGACTTTC
CASTTNSGANVLTF
>TRBV10-3|.|TRBJ2-1|many
TGTGCCATCAGTGAATACAATGAGCAGTTCTTC
CAISEYNEQFF
>TRBV6-5|.|TRBJ2-2|few
TGTGCCAGCAGTTACCGTGGGGGCGCAGGCACCGGGGAGCTGTTTTTT
CASSYRGGAGTGELFF
>TRBV2|TRBD1|TRBJ2-7|.
TGTGCCAGCAGTGTGGGACAGGGACCCTACGAGCAGTACTTC
CASSVGQGPYEQYF
>TRBV28|.|TRBJ1-5|few
TGTGCCAGCAATAGTCCGGGACATAGCAATCAGCCCCAGCATTTT
CASNSPGHSNQPQHF
>TRBV28|.|TRBJ1-5|few
TGTGCCAGCAGGAGACAGGCCAATCAGCCCCAGCATTTT
CASRRQANQPQHF